These 32 T cell receptor beta chains originate from one sample sequenced in a study of beta chain features in type 1 diabetes. TCRB transcripts that were expressed got sequenced, as all of the isolated RNA had been reverse transcribed. Using immunoSEQ multiplex PCR, the repertoire was profiled, and TCRdb retains in-frame clones only, with some absent. The repertoire includes 350,000 or so clones, 15% to 20% of them detected once, and under 0.055% sits in the top ten. The material sequenced was naive CD4+ T cells from blood. These receptors were obtained from a woman aged 18-29 years in good health.

In this sample, this clone turned up many times. Other DNA sequences from this sample encode an identical CDR3 as well. V gene TRBV7-9 combines with J gene TRBJ2-7, with TRBD1 matching 8 bases. Germline V gene sequence: CDR1 SEHNR, CDR2 FQNEAQ (reference sequence). The trim removed 1 base at V and 1 base at J, leaving 0 bases unmatched. There are 14 residues in the CDR3. As DNA, the CDR3 is TGTGCCAGCAGCTTAGGGACAGGGTCCTACGAGCAGTACTTC. Amino acid sequence: CASSLGTGSYEQYF.

The V gene is TRBV21-1, the J gene TRBJ1-1; the table's D call, TRBD1, was not checked against the DNA. TRBV21-1 is classified as a pseudogene. There are 20 residues in the CDR3. The CDR3 loop reads CASSPGTETPSSEGDTEAFF. CDR3 sequence (DNA): TGTGCCAGCAGCCCCGGGACGGAGACACCTTCGTCAGAGGGGGACACTGAAGCTTTCTTT.

The chain carries TRBV2 and TRBJ2-1, with 7 bases that match TRBD2. CDR3 length: 13 residues. Per germline, CDR1 SNHLY and CDR2 FYNNEI. Germline trimming cut 4 bases from V and 7 bases from J; bases unmatched to any gene: 4. Here the CDR3 reads CASSAGRINEQFF. The CDR3 coding sequence is TGTGCCAGCAGTGCCGGGAGGATTAATGAGCAGTTCTTC.

V is TRBV9 and J is TRBJ1-4; TRBD1 aligns across 8 bases. Germline CDR1 and CDR2: SGDLS and YYNGEE. The CDR3 runs 13 residues. With V trimmed by 5 bases and J by 7 bases, 4 bases remained unmatched. This chain's CDR3 is CASSQGAGEKLFF. The CDR3 region has the DNA TGTGCCAGCAGTCAGGGGGCTGGTGAAAAACTGTTTTTT.

The chain employs TRBV9 and TRBJ2-3, with 9 bases identical to TRBD1. Germline V gives CDR1 SGDLS, CDR2 YYNGEE. V trimming: 3 bases; J trimming: 2 bases; junction bases outside the gene matches: 4. This CDR3 spans 15 amino acids. CDR3 loop: CASSARDRATDTQYF. CDR3 nucleotide sequence: TGTGCCAGCAGCGCCCGGGACAGGGCCACAGATACGCAGTATTTT.

This clone appeared a few times. The V and J genes are TRBV5-1 and TRBJ2-7, with 8 nucleotides matching TRBD2. J lost 3 bases, V lost 5 bases, and 7 bases had no gene match. Germline V lookup: CDR1 SGHRS, CDR2 YFSETQ. This CDR3 has 14 amino acids. CDR3 DNA sequence: TGCGCCAGCAGAGGTACTAGCGGTTACTACGAGCAGTACTTC. Protein: CASRGTSGYYEQYF.

Remarks on this clone: This same CDR3 is encoded by further DNA sequences in the sample. The chain uses TRBV5-1 and TRBJ2-1, with 7 bases fitting TRBD2. The V and J ends lost 0 bases and 1 base, in that order; junction bases with no gene match: 7. This CDR3 region has 17 residues. Looked up from germline, CDR1 is SGHRS and CDR2 is YFSETQ. CDR3 sequence: CASSLAPSGSSYNEQFF. DNA for the CDR3: TGCGCCAGCAGCTTGGCGCCTAGCGGTTCGTCCTACAATGAGCAGTTCTTC.

The CDR3 DNA reads as TGTGCCAGCAGCTCGACAGGGGCCCATGAAAAACTGTTTTTT. Translation: CASSSTGAHEKLFF. This chain links TRBV7-9 with TRBJ1-4; the match to TRBD1 covers 8 bases. CDR3 size: 14 residues. After removal of 4 bases from V and 6 bases from J, the junction contained 4 bases not matched to a gene. From germline, CDR1 is SEHNR and CDR2 FQNEAQ (reference sequence). Supplemented by reference TRBV7-9 and TRBJ1-4, the full variable domain reads DTGVSQNPRHKITKRGQNVTFRCDPISEHNRLYWYRQTLGQGPEFLTYFQNEAQLEKSRLLSDRFSAERPKGSFSTLEIQRTEQGDSAMYLCASSSTGAHEKLFFGSGTQLSVL.

A single count supports this clone. CDR3 sequence reads: CSVEPTGGWGYTF. CDR3 coding DNA: TGCAGCGTTGAACCCACAGGGGGCTGGGGCTACACCTTC. The gene calls are TRBV29-1 and TRBJ1-2; 9 bases agree with TRBD1. V lost 2 bases to trimming and J lost 8 bases; unmatched junction nucleotides: 6. The length of the CDR3 is 13 residues. Looked up from germline, CDR1 is SQVTM and CDR2 is ANQGSEA.

The rearrangement joins TRBV11-2 to TRBJ2-7, with TRBD1 matching over 7 bases. Germline lookup yields CDR1 SGHAT and CDR2 FQNNGV. CDR3 length equals 15 residues. V shed 6 bases and J 0 bases; nucleotides not matched to a gene: 8. The CDR3: CASRSPGQSSYEQYF. CDR3 nucleotide sequence: TGTGCCAGCAGATCCCCGGGACAGAGCTCCTACGAGCAGTACTTC.

The V and J genes are TRBV15 and TRBJ2-5; TRBD1 matches at 7 bases. The CDR3 covers 15 residues. V gave up 4 bases and J gave up 5 bases; unmatched junction bases: 10. Germline lookup yields CDR1 LNHNV and CDR2 YYDKDF (reference sequence). CDR3 in DNA: TGTGCCACCAGCAATATGGGACAGACCACCGAGACCCAGTACTTC. It translates to CATSNMGQTTETQYF.

V usage is TRBV27 and J usage is TRBJ2-5; 7 bases are shared with TRBD2. The CDR3 totals 14 residues. CDR1 MNHEY and CDR2 SMNVEV come from the germline V gene (reference sequence). V was pared by 3 bases and J by 1 base, with 2 bases of the junction left unmatched. The CDR3 loop reads CASSFSGGQETQYF. CDR3 DNA: TGTGCCAGCAGTTTCTCGGGGGGCCAAGAGACCCAGTACTTC.

This clone was counted only a few times. J is TRBJ2-5 and V is TRBV28, with 8 bases lining up with TRBD1. The J segment lost 5 bases and the V segment lost 5 bases, leaving 7 bases of the junction unmatched. Germline V lookup: CDR1 MDHEN, CDR2 SYDVKM. CDR3 length: 14 amino acids. CDR3 DNA: TGTGCCAGCAGTCCCGGACAGGGTCGGGAGACCCAGTACTTC. Translating gives CASSPGQGRETQYF.

V and J are TRBV30 and TRBJ2-7; possible D gene TRBD2, 7 bases. Trimming stripped 5 bases from V and 5 bases from J, with 13 bases between. Germline values: CDR1 GTSNPN, CDR2 SVGIG (reference sequence). The CDR3 runs to 12 residues. The CDR3 nucleotides read TGTGCCTGGGGGGGGGCTAGCGACGAGCAGTACTTC. Amino acids: CAWGGASDEQYF. Full variable domain (rest looked up from reference TRBV30 and TRBJ2-7): SQTIHQWPATLVQPVGSPLSLECTVEGTSNPNLYWYRQAAGRGLQLLFYSVGIGQISSEVPQNLSASRPQDRQFILSSKKLLLSDSGFYLCAWGGASDEQYFGPGTRLTVT.

The chain links TRBV30 to TRBJ1-4, with D possibly TRBD1 on 5 matching bases. The CDR3 contains 15 residues. Trimming cost V 2 bases and J 0 bases, with 10 bases left between them. Germline CDR1 is GTSNPN and CDR2 is SVGIG (reference sequence). The CDR3 sequence is CAWSPPGTTNEKLFF. DNA for the CDR3: TGTGCCTGGAGTCCTCCAGGGACAACTAATGAAAAACTGTTTTTT.

Regarding this clone: Other nucleotide sequences from this sample produce the same CDR3. This sequence joins TRBV29-1 and TRBJ1-5; D is undetermined. V gave up 4 bases and J gave up 2 bases, with 6 bases separating them. In germline, CDR1 is SQVTM, CDR2 ANQGSEA. This CDR3 region has 12 residues. The CDR3 sequence: CSVVAGNQPQHF. The DNA for the CDR3 is TGCAGCGTTGTGGCAGGCAATCAGCCCCAGCATTTT. The full variable domain, with the rest looked up from reference TRBV29-1 and TRBJ1-5, is SAVISQKPSRDICQRGTSLTIQCQVDSQVTMMFWYRQQPGQSLTLIATANQGSEATYESGFVIDKFPISRPNLTFSTLTVSNMSPEDSSIYLCSVVAGNQPQHFGDGTRLSIL.

The CDR3 DNA sequence: TGTGCCAGCAGCTCCAGCCTAGCGTTCCCCCCCCAATGGTCGCAGTATTTT. Its translation is CASSSSLAFPPQWSQYF. This chain links TRBV7-2 with TRBJ2-3, with a tentative D call TRBD2 (6 bases). The CDR3 is 17 residues long. The germline gives CDR1 SGHTA, CDR2 FQGNSA. The V gene lost 4 bases and the J gene lost 10 bases, with 27 bases spanning the gap. The variable domain in full, with the rest retrieved from reference TRBV7-2 and TRBJ2-3, is GAGVSQSPSNKVTEKGKDVELRCDPISGHTALYWYRQSLGQGLEFLIYFQGNSAPDKSGLPSDRFSAERTGGSVSTLTIQRTQQEDSAVYLCASSSSLAFPPQWSQYFGPGTRLTVL.

This clone was seen more than once but under ten times. The rearrangement joins TRBV25-1 to TRBJ2-7, with TRBD2 identical over 8 bases. Trimming removed 5 bases from V and 3 bases from J; junction bases left unmatched: 6. CDR3 length: 14 amino acids. The germline gives CDR1 MGHDK, CDR2 SYGVNS. CDR3 sequence reads: CASSNAGGNYEQYF. CDR3 in DNA: TGTGCCAGCAGTAACGCGGGGGGCAACTACGAGCAGTACTTC.

This clone was seen more than once but under ten times. The chain recombines TRBV5-1 with TRBJ2-6; no clear D. The V and J ends lost 2 bases and 0 bases respectively, with 9 bases between them. In germline, CDR1 is SGHRS, CDR2 YFSETQ. This CDR3 spans 16 amino acids. CDR3 DNA sequence: TGCGCCAGCAGCTTACCCACTCCCTCTGGGGCCAACGTCCTGACTTTC. Protein sequence: CASSLPTPSGANVLTF.

This clone was counted between two and nine times. This chain connects TRBV28 to TRBJ2-7; 10 bases fit TRBD2. Germline trimming cut 6 bases from V and 6 bases from J; bases unmatched to any gene: 5. CDR3 length equals 13 residues. Germline loops: CDR1 MDHEN, CDR2 SYDVKM. The CDR3 DNA follows: TGTGCCAGCAGGCGACTAGCGGGCCCCGAGCAGTACTTC. Translation gives CASRRLAGPEQYF.

The chain joins TRBV5-1 to TRBJ2-5, with D possibly TRBD1 on 6 matching bases. V was trimmed by 1 base and J by 5 bases, leaving 15 bases between them. Germline CDR1 is SGHRS and CDR2 is YFSETQ. This CDR3 has 15 amino acids. CDR3 in amino acids: CASSLRQGKGETQYF. CDR3 nucleotides: TGCGCCAGCAGCTTGAGGCAGGGGAAGGGTGAGACCCAGTACTTC.

This clone was detected a few times. The rearrangement uses TRBV25-1 and TRBJ1-1, with 7 bases matching TRBD1. Germline values: CDR1 MGHDK, CDR2 SYGVNS. This CDR3 contains 13 residues. J lost 2 bases, V lost 7 bases, and 4 bases had no gene match. The CDR3 sequence is CASIGQVNTEAFF. CDR3 DNA sequence: TGTGCCAGCATTGGACAGGTCAACACTGAAGCTTTCTTT.

This chain uses TRBV6-6 with TRBJ1-1; D is undetermined. CDR1 is MNHNY, CDR2 SVGAGI, per germline (reference sequence). CDR3 length equals 11 residues. Trimming stripped 5 bases from V and 10 bases from J, with 11 bases between. CDR3 DNA sequence: TGTGCCAGCAGTACGTACTCCGGAGCTTTCTTT. It translates to CASSTYSGAFF.

This clone has more than one count but fewer than ten. Here the CDR3 reads CASARRIQETQYF. The CDR3 bases are TGTGCCAGCGCTCGGAGGATTCAAGAGACCCAGTACTTC. The chain has TRBV11-2 and TRBJ2-5; possibly TRBD2 for D (5 bases). There are 13 residues in the CDR3. The germline V and J ends were trimmed by 8 bases and 2 bases, with 12 bases remaining between them. Looked up from germline, CDR1 is SGHAT and CDR2 is FQNNGV. Based on the CDR3 plus reference TRBV11-2 and TRBJ2-5, the full variable domain is EAGVAQSPRYKIIEKRQSVAFWCNPISGHATLYWYQQILGQGPKLLIQFQNNGVVDDSQLPKDRFSAERLKGVDSTLKIQPAKLEDSAVYLCASARRIQETQYFGPGTRLLVL.

A word on this clone: Distinct nucleotide sequences in the sample also encode this CDR3. V is TRBV18 and J is TRBJ2-5, with D unclear. This CDR3 spans 13 amino acids. CDR1 is KGHSH and CDR2 is LQKENI in the germline V gene. Trimming removed 3 bases at V and 2 bases at J, with 7 bases between. The CDR3 DNA sequence: TGTGCCAGCTCACCTGACTTGCAAGAGACCCAGTACTTC. This translates into CASSPDLQETQYF.

This clone was detected only a few times. The chain employs TRBV5-1 and TRBJ2-1; 11 bases line up with TRBD2. Germline CDR1 and CDR2: SGHRS and YFSETQ. The CDR3 contains 15 residues. The V and J ends lost 4 bases and 6 bases, in that order; junction bases with no gene match: 6. CDR3: CASSPRTSGPNEQFF. CDR3 nucleotide sequence: TGCGCCAGCAGCCCCCGGACTAGCGGGCCCAATGAGCAGTTCTTC.

V usage is TRBV14 and J usage is TRBJ2-6, with 7 positions matching TRBD2. Per the germline V gene, CDR1 is SGHDN and CDR2 is FVKESK. This CDR3 comprises 16 residues. The trim removed 4 bases at V and 2 bases at J, leaving 5 bases unmatched. The CDR3 DNA sequence: TGTGCCAGCAGCCCCGGACTAGGCACTGGGGCCAACGTCCTGACTTTC. Amino acid sequence: CASSPGLGTGANVLTF.

This clone has a handful of counts. The chain joins TRBV5-6 to TRBJ2-7; 7 nucleotides align to TRBD1. V shed 4 bases, J shed 2 bases, and the junction held 6 bases outside the gene matches. Germline loops: CDR1 SGHDT, CDR2 YYEEEE. The CDR3 runs to 14 residues. CDR3 in amino acids: CASSPQGTAYEQYF. In DNA form, the CDR3 reads TGTGCCAGCAGCCCCCAAGGGACAGCCTACGAGCAGTACTTC.

This clone has a handful of counts. CDR3 protein: CASSVQGQGEKLFF. In nucleotides, the CDR3 is TGTGCCAGCAGCGTCCAGGGACAAGGAGAAAAACTGTTTTTT. This chain links TRBV9 with TRBJ1-4, with D perhaps matching TRBD1 (6 bases). The CDR3 runs to 14 residues. Looked up from germline, CDR1 is SGDLS and CDR2 is YYNGEE. V was trimmed by 2 bases and J by 8 bases, leaving 13 bases between them.

The rearrangement uses TRBV7-3 and TRBJ2-4; TRBD2 might be the D (6 bases). The V gene's germline CDR1 is SGHTA and CDR2 FQGTGA. Trimming pared 5 bases from V and 3 bases from J, leaving 14 bases between. The CDR3 runs 15 residues. The CDR3 here is CASSPGGPGKNIQYF. CDR3 nucleotide sequence: TGTGCCAGCAGCCCCGGGGGACCCGGCAAAAACATTCAGTACTTC.

This clone was recorded a few times. The J gene is TRBJ2-3, the V gene TRBV5-4; 11 bases align to TRBD2. V was pared by 3 bases and J by 6 bases, with 3 bases of the junction left unmatched. Germline CDR1 reads SGHNT; CDR2 reads YYREEE (reference sequence). The CDR3 totals 14 residues. The DNA for the CDR3 is TGTGCCAGCAGCTCCGGACTAGCGGGCGATACGCAGTATTTT. This translates into CASSSGLAGDTQYF.

The CDR3 reads CASSYSSGFSYEQYF. The CDR3 DNA is TGTGCCAGCAGTTACTCGTCCGGTTTCTCCTACGAGCAGTACTTC. The V and J genes are TRBV6-5 and TRBJ2-7, with unresolved D. This CDR3 region has 15 residues. The germline gives CDR1 MNHEY, CDR2 SVGAGI. V was trimmed by 0 bases and J by 0 bases, leaving 9 bases between them.